The rows below give T cell receptor beta chains drawn from one sample of a study of cytomegalovirus exposure and HLA in healthy donors. Data came from immunoSEQ multiplex PCR; TCRdb stores just in-frame clones and leaves some out. The repertoire holds around 180,000 clones, with around 82% as singletons. The sample comprised PBMCs. The receptors stem from a man aged 35 to 55 in good health and CMV-seronegative. Each CDR3 is given without its conserved first and last residue. D genes are given only for firm matches.

TRBD1	TRBJ1-2	TRBV5-1	ASSLLRQGAYGYT
TRBD1	TRBJ1-4	TRBV7-6	ASRGQGEEKLF
-	TRBJ2-5	TRBV12-2	ASRESGTSGGAETQY
-	TRBJ2-5	TRBV10-1	ASSESISRSAPGETQY
TRBD2	TRBJ2-1	TRBV5-1	ASSPRLAGAHQF
-	TRBJ2-7	TRBV5-1	ASSLRGKDNEQY
TRBD1	TRBJ2-5	TRBV11-2	ASSPATGPQETQY
-	TRBJ2-7	TRBV4-1	ASSPRDWGAYEQY
-	TRBJ2-7	TRBV9	ASSPRWPGEQY
TRBD1	TRBJ2-2	TRBV18	ASSPPTGFGGELF
-	TRBJ2-7	TRBV9	ASSVGREDYEQY
-	TRBJ2-7	TRBV5-4	ASGVGGQSYEQY
-	TRBJ2-3	TRBV7-9	ASSLPDTDTQY
-	TRBJ2-3	TRBV9	ASSVGGTDTQY